Described below is a single TCR beta chain sequence and its context. This receptor's antigen is unknown. Base qualities are not provided; no much larger clone lies one nucleotide away. This sample is part of a study of cytomegalovirus exposure and HLA in healthy donors (TCRdb year 2017). With regard to the full study: An earlier analysis of approximately 590 of the donors reported about 250 Gb of sequence data and around 120 million unique TCR beta sequences from about 179 million T cells. An early release that covered 640 HLA-typed donors contained 300 to 350 gigabases of sequencing data and approximately 85 million unique TCR sequences. Among the roughly 400 genotyped donors, approximately 81% belonged to the genetic ancestry cluster associated with self-reported Caucasian donors. The study was designed to test whether signatures of past pathogen exposure could be identified by cataloging public T cell receptors. Using immunosequencing, the study profiled T cell repertoires from fewer than 850 subjects and related those repertoires to cytomegalovirus serostatus. Along with the approximately 700-subject first cohort, a separate validation cohort of over a hundred different subjects was used. To predict cytomegalovirus infection status, the study combined high-throughput TCR immunosequencing, statistical association of individual TCRs with disease status, and machine learning. To study patterns of TCR occurrence, a later analysis re-analyzed previously published TCR beta repertoires from 550 to 800 donors and added high-resolution HLA genotyping. Rather than drawing on any new phenotypic data, the later analysis identified candidate immune exposures from TCR beta sequences and the way those sequences occurred across donors. To decide whether each TCR beta V gene segment behaved as functional or pseudogenic, an earlier analysis of fewer than 750 of the donors relied on high-throughput TCR beta sequencing. Alongside the repertoire data, information on donor age, sex, ethnicity and CMV serostatus was compiled. In a later genetic analysis, genome-wide SNP genotypes for about 60% of the 666 donors were used, and that subset was treated as a discovery cohort. All discovery cohort repertoires had been generated on a single sequencing platform. HLA typing included class I and class II loci at four-digit resolution. The number of typed donors differed by locus: 629-630 for A, B, C, DRB1 and DQB1; about 520 for DQA1; roughly 600 for DPA1; and roughly 470 for DPB1. Roughly 5 DR-DQ haplotypes were handled as single units for association and clustering because linkage in the cohort was strong. On average, about 240,000 unique TCR beta nucleotide sequences were sequenced per donor among about 400 genotyped donors of the cohort, with approximately 18% of those sequences being non-productive. Results and caveats for the whole study, not just this receptor: In a later analysis, around 17,000 TCR beta sequences were associated with specific HLA alleles at a false discovery rate of 0.05. According to a later analysis, parvovirus B19, influenza, CMV and Epstein-Barr virus appeared linked to several top co-occurrence clusters. HLA typing was unavailable for some donors at each locus, so association tests used only the typed subset. Because counts were too low, 15 to 20 rarely observed V segments, including chromosome 9 orphons, were excluded from the earlier analysis of 587 of the donors. An association between a missense DCLRE1C variant and V-gene and J-gene trimming of TCR beta chains was found in a later genetic analysis and replicated in an independent cohort. Compared with the roughly 600-donor mean, donors in an Asian-associated ancestry cluster had fewer N-insertions in productive TCRs, according to a later genetic analysis. A few of the identified cytomegalovirus-associated TCR beta chains were confirmed in vitro to be specific for cytomegalovirus antigens. The study listed 150 to 200 TCR beta chains as associated with cytomegalovirus. Only TCR beta chains were sequenced in this cohort, and the absence of alpha or paired-chain data limited detectable features. A cluster of highly shared sequence variants was judged likely to represent a technical artifact of the sequencing pipeline. When HLA alleles, especially DR and DQ, strongly co-occurred, attributing TCR associations to individual alleles was difficult. The classifier was reported to diagnose cytomegalovirus status with high specificity and sensitivity in both the original cohort and the validation cohort. The authors suggested that the approach could potentially be extended to other disease states and immunological phenotypes. In a later analysis, most CMV-associated TCR beta chains were found to appear HLA-restricted, with HLA associations seemingly driven largely by CMV exposure. The only immune exposure information available for the cohort was CMV serostatus. In a later analysis, HLA-associated TCR beta chains were found to be more clonally expanded and to have lower generation probabilities than equally common non-associated chains. Most TCR sequences were seen in very few donors, while some public TCRs were found in many individuals. In a later analysis, the rate of TCR association differed among HLA loci, with DRB1 alleles having the most associated TCRs and HLA-C alleles having the fewest. Correlated functional status among segregating V segments might be attributable to linkage disequilibrium, but an unknown experimental factor could not be ruled out. A further reported finding was that TCR beta sequences accurately predicted the HLA-A and HLA-B alleles for most subjects in the first cohort. An earlier analysis of around 500 of the donors showed that most TCR beta V segments appeared in productive rearrangements either about 90% or about 30% of the time, which broadly matched IMGT annotations. Presence/absence analyses assumed roughly uniform sequencing depth across donors, an assumption that may not hold.

The receptor library was made with the immunoSEQ multiplex PCR assay. For the multiplex PCR, a mixture combining 60 forward primers for TCR Vbeta segments and 13 reverse primers for TCR Jbeta segments was used. The CDR3 region of rearranged TCR beta genes was amplified from genomic DNA by a multiplex PCR assay. The amplified TCR beta libraries were sequenced on the Illumina HiSeq System as 87-base-pair reads. The paper's processing steps were these. A later analysis counted some 80 million unique TCR beta chains across the roughly 700 repertoires, and 10 million to 12 million of these chains were shared by at least two donors. Raw reads were error-corrected and collapsed into unique sequences by a nearest-neighbor algorithm in which closely related sequences were merged to remove PCR and sequencing errors. CDR3 sequences were aligned to IMGT reference sequences to assign V, D and J gene segments. For a sequence to be retained, a match of at least six nucleotides to both a V gene segment and a J gene segment was required. A rearrangement was called productive if the CDR3 had no stop codons and remained in frame with V and J, and every other rearrangement was called non-productive. CDR3 was defined according to IMGT convention as the region running from the second conserved V-encoded cysteine to the conserved J-encoded phenylalanine. In an earlier analysis of roughly 610 of the donors, sequences lacking an unambiguous match to a single V gene segment were excluded. In an earlier analysis of roughly 500 of the donors, V segments were called functional above 56.7% productive rearrangements and were called segregating when the between-donor standard deviation exceeded 5%. To diagnose cytomegalovirus status from the catalog of TCR beta chain sequences, a statistical classification framework was built. In a later analysis, V and J genes were assigned by comparing TCR nucleotide sequences against IMGT/GENE-DB human TR gene sequences. A later analysis assigned CDR3 sequences and most-parsimonious VDJ recombination scenarios with the TCRdist pipeline. In a later analysis, every TCR beta chain was defined by the combination of its CDR3 amino acid sequence and its V-gene family, and reads without a unique V-gene family were dropped. To address suspected cross-contamination and a sequencing artifact, a later analysis removed 592 highly shared, low-generation-probability nucleotide sequences. A later analysis calculated a clonal expansion index for each public chain from normalized within-repertoire ranks of inferred template counts. Generation probabilities in a later analysis came from a VDJ recombination model fitted to out-of-frame rearrangements, and those results were checked against IGoR. In a later analysis, hypergeometric tests were used to score TCR-TCR, TCR-HLA and TCR-CMV co-occurrence, with a repertoire-size bias correction applied to TCR pairs. A later analysis estimated false discovery rates by permuting HLA or CMV assignments 20 times. In a later analysis, co-occurring TCRs were grouped using DBSCAN, with TCRdist sequence similarity added in when clustering inside HLA-allele-positive subsets. Repertoires with fewer than 30,000 or more than 120,000 public chains were left out of co-occurrence clustering, as were four to six repertoires with anomalous nucleotide sharing. In its TCRdb copy, this immuneACCESS table keeps in-frame sequences only and misses some clones. Where compared with another copy, unresolved V genes explain less than half of these, and the others have no known cause. That table supplies the V and J calls and clone size; D and trimming were determined from the DNA. In all, the sample holds over 90,000 clones, and 60% to 75% of those were seen once. In total, the top ten clones hold about 14% of the sample.

The cohort comprised 710 or so healthy bone marrow donors. All cohort members were sampled while nominally healthy, although unrecorded immune exposures were likely present. The donor was CMV seropositive and was included in the group of around 300 seropositive cohort members. Each donor provided a peripheral blood sample, and peripheral blood mononuclear cells were used for TCR beta sequencing. The Qiagen DNeasy Blood Extraction Kit was used to extract genomic DNA from the blood cell samples. Sequencing input: PBMCs. This receptor was taken from a woman in her seventies in good health and CMV-seropositive.

The DNA reads TGTGCCAGCATGCCGGGGGGCCAAATCCTGATGAGTGAAGCTTTCTTT. Its translation reads: CASMPGGQILMSEAFF. The chain links TRBV28 with TRBJ1-1; possibly the D gene is TRBD1, per 6 matching bases. V is clipped by 7 bases and J by 7 bases, and the sequence between their germline boundaries is 25 bases long. Its CDR3 holds 16 amino acids, cysteine through phenylalanine. The only DNA kept is the CDR3, 48 bases in frame from the first base. From the germline V gene, CDR1 is MDHEN and CDR2 is SYDVKM.